One and the same sample provided the 27 T cell receptor beta chains below, sequenced in a study of beta chain features in type 1 diabetes. Every bit of the isolated RNA underwent reverse transcription, so sequencing read expressed TCRB transcripts. Here immunoSEQ multiplex PCR was the method, and the copy in TCRdb shows in-frame clones only, minus some. Of 300,000 to 450,000 clones in the sample, roughly 12% are singletons; the top ten hold around 0.015%. Sample: naive CD4+ T cells from blood. The receptors were sampled from a man aged 18 to 30 in good health.

V gene TRBV5-4 combines with J gene TRBJ2-7, with 11 nucleotides matching TRBD2. From germline, CDR1 is SGHNT and CDR2 YYREEE (reference sequence). The trim removed 3 bases at V and 6 bases at J, leaving 5 bases unmatched. This CDR3 comprises 14 residues. This chain's CDR3 is CASSSGTSGVEQYF. The CDR3 region has the DNA TGTGCCAGCAGCTCCGGGACTAGCGGTGTCGAGCAGTACTTC. Variable domain in full (rest from reference TRBV5-4 and TRBJ2-7): ETGVTQSPTHLIKTRGQQVTLRCSSQSGHNTVSWYQQALGQGPQFIFQYYREEENGRGNFPPRFSGLQFPNYSSELNVNALELDDSALYLCASSSGTSGVEQYFGPGTRLTVT.

The chain couples TRBV27 to TRBJ2-5, with TRBD2 matching 13 bases. Germline-derived CDR1 and CDR2 are MNHEY and SMNVEV (reference sequence). V gave up 5 bases and J gave up 5 bases; unmatched junction bases: 17. The CDR3 length is 19 residues. The chain's CDR3 is CASSRGLAGDVGKWETQYF. In nucleotides, the CDR3 is TGTGCCAGCAGTCGCGGACTAGCGGGAGACGTCGGAAAGTGGGAGACCCAGTACTTC.

The chain links TRBV19 to TRBJ1-5; 10 positions match TRBD1. Trimming took 5 bases from V and 7 from J; bases not matched to a gene: 2. The CDR3 spans 13 residues. Germline CDR1 and CDR2: LNHDA and SQIVND (reference sequence). CDR3 nucleotides: TGTGCCAGTAGTCGGACAGGGGGACAGCCCCAGCATTTT. This sequence encodes CASSRTGGQPQHF.

The chain employs TRBV28 and TRBJ1-1, with D possibly being TRBD1 (5 bases). V was trimmed by 7 bases and J by 7 bases, leaving 13 bases between them. CDR3 length: 12 amino acids. Germline assignment: CDR1 MDHEN and CDR2 SYDVKM. The CDR3 bases are TGTGCCAGCACGTCATTCCAGGGTGAAGCTTTCTTT. Amino acids: CASTSFQGEAFF.

In its sample, this clone was seen a few times. The chain couples TRBV6-4 to TRBJ2-5; 9 bases line up with TRBD2. The V gene end was trimmed by 4 bases and the J gene end by 4 bases; junction bases not matched to a gene: 7. Germline-derived CDR1 and CDR2 are MRHNA and SNTAGT. The CDR3 length is 15 residues. The CDR3 nucleotides read TGTGCCAGCAGTGCCGTAGCGGGAGCTCGAGAGACCCAGTACTTC. Translation gives CASSAVAGARETQYF.

V gene TRBV21-1 combines with J gene TRBJ2-1; TRBD2, the D gene given by the table, was not confirmed from the DNA. TRBV21-1 is a pseudogene locus. This CDR3 is 16 amino acids long. In DNA form, the CDR3 reads TGTGCCAGCAGCAACGCGGGCGGGGGGGCCAAGAATGAGCAGTTCTTC. It yields the protein CASSNAGGGAKNEQFF.

A few counts support this clone. The genes are TRBV27 and TRBJ1-5, with a tentative D call TRBD1 (6 bases). The CDR3 totals 15 residues. Germline lookup yields CDR1 MNHEY and CDR2 SMNVEV (reference sequence). The germline V and J ends were trimmed by 4 bases and 5 bases, with 15 bases remaining between them. The CDR3 is CASSSRGSMDQPQHF. The CDR3 bases are TGTGCCAGCAGTTCGAGGGGGAGTATGGATCAGCCCCAGCATTTT.

In its sample, this clone was seen a few times. The chain links TRBV25-1 to TRBJ2-3, with D uncertain. Trimming shortened V by 3 bases and J by 2 bases, and 9 bases separated the two germline ends. The CDR3 totals 14 residues. Germline V gene lookup returns CDR1 MGHDK and CDR2 SYGVNS. CDR3: CASSDRTYTDTQYF. The CDR3 DNA reads TGTGCCAGCAGTGACCGAACTTACACAGATACGCAGTATTTT.

The chain combines TRBV2 with TRBJ2-2; 7 bases agree with TRBD2. Germline loops: CDR1 SNHLY, CDR2 FYNNEI. This CDR3 has 15 amino acids. The junction had 3 bases not matched to a gene; V was cut back by 2 bases and J by 3 bases. DNA of the CDR3: TGTGCCAGCAGTGAATGGGGGGGTTACACCGGGGAGCTGTTTTTT. It is translated as CASSEWGGYTGELFF.

The CDR3 loop is CASSYQGTTNEKLFF. The DNA of the CDR3 is TGTGCCAGCAGCTACCAGGGGACAACTAATGAAAAACTGTTTTTT. This rearrangement joins TRBV5-4 to TRBJ1-4; tentative D call: TRBD1 (6 bases). Trimming left V 3 bases short and J 0 bases short, with 9 bases between. This CDR3 contains 15 residues. Germline CDR1 reads SGHNT; CDR2 reads YYREEE (reference sequence).

This clone was seen a few times. A read error may account for a junction end that differs from germline. The chain recombines TRBV6-5 with TRBJ1-1; D gene uncertain. CDR1 is MNHEY, CDR2 SVGAGI, per germline. The CDR3 sequence is 15 residues long. In DNA, the CDR3 is TGTGCCAGCAGCTACTCGACCACAGCGAACACTGAAGCTTTCTTT. It codes for CASSYSTTANTEAFF.

J is TRBJ1-2 and V is TRBV7-2; maybe TRBD1 (6 bases). The CDR3 has 15 residues. V was shortened by 5 bases and J by 0 bases, with 13 bases between the two germline ends. Germline values: CDR1 SGHTA, CDR2 FQGNSA. CDR3 DNA sequence: TGTGCCAGCAGCCCTCAAGGGACAACTAACTATGGCTACACCTTC. Protein: CASSPQGTTNYGYTF.

This chain uses TRBV11-2 with TRBJ2-5; no reliable D call. V gave up 4 bases and J gave up 1 base, with 7 bases separating them. From germline, CDR1 is SGHAT and CDR2 FQNNGV. There are 13 residues in the CDR3. This CDR3 is CASSSGSQETQYF. DNA for the CDR3: TGTGCCAGCAGCTCTGGCAGCCAAGAGACCCAGTACTTC. The full variable domain, in which reference TRBV11-2 and TRBJ2-5 provide the parts outside the CDR3, is EAGVAQSPRYKIIEKRQSVAFWCNPISGHATLYWYQQILGQGPKLLIQFQNNGVVDDSQLPKDRFSAERLKGVDSTLKIQPAKLEDSAVYLCASSSGSQETQYFGPGTRLLVL.

This clone has just a few counts. The chain carries TRBV4-2 and TRBJ2-3; D call uncertain. This CDR3 region has 12 residues. Germline CDR1 reads LGHNA; CDR2 reads YNFKEQ. Trimming pared 0 bases from V and 6 bases from J, leaving 4 bases between. The DNA of the CDR3 is TGTGCCAGCAGCCAAGACTATGATACGCAGTATTTT. It specifies CASSQDYDTQYF.

The table lists this clone with a few counts. The chain joins TRBV19 to TRBJ2-7; 9 positions match TRBD2. Germline V CDR1 and CDR2: LNHDA, SQIVND (reference sequence). The length of the CDR3 is 15 residues. Losses at the gene ends were 5 bases for V and 2 bases for J; bases not matched to a gene: 7. CDR3 bases: TGTGCCAGTAGTCCCCGGAGCGGGAGGACCTACGAGCAGTACTTC. Protein product: CASSPRSGRTYEQYF. Full variable domain (remainder filled in from reference TRBV19 and TRBJ2-7): DGGITQSPKYLFRKEGQNVTLSCEQNLNHDAMYWYRQDPGQGLRLIYYSQIVNDFQKGDIAEGYSVSREKKESFPLTVTSAQKNPTAFYLCASSPRSGRTYEQYFGPGTRLTVT.

V and J are TRBV27 and TRBJ2-7, with 9 bases aligning to TRBD2. The CDR3 covers 15 residues. Germline CDR1 MNHEY, CDR2 SMNVEV (reference sequence). Trimming took 5 bases from V and 0 from J; bases not matched to a gene: 5. Here the CDR3 reads CASSGSSGTSYEQYF. DNA of the CDR3: TGTGCCAGCAGTGGCTCTAGCGGGACCTCCTACGAGCAGTACTTC.

The V call is TRBV5-4, the J call TRBJ2-1, with 8 bases aligning to TRBD2. CDR1 and CDR2 (germline): SGHNT, YYREEE (reference sequence). The CDR3 has 14 residues. J lost 7 bases, V lost 4 bases, and 7 bases had no gene match. The DNA of the CDR3 is TGTGCCAGCAGCCAAGGCCCGGGAGGGAATGAGCAGTTCTTC. Translating it yields CASSQGPGGNEQFF.

This clone has just a few counts. The chain uses TRBV7-9 and TRBJ1-2, with TRBD1 matching over 7 bases. This CDR3 contains 12 residues. V shed 8 bases, J shed 4 bases, and the junction held 4 bases outside the gene matches. Germline V CDR1 and CDR2: SEHNR, FQNEAQ (reference sequence). The CDR3 nucleotides read TGTGCCAGCGCGACAGGGTCCTATGGCTACACCTTC. This codes for CASATGSYGYTF.

This clone was observed a handful of times. The rearrangement uses TRBV29-1 and TRBJ1-1, with D possibly matching TRBD1 (5 bases). The germline V and J ends were trimmed by 5 bases and 4 bases, with 17 bases remaining between them. Germline V gene data show CDR1 as SQVTM and CDR2 as ANQGSEA. The CDR3 runs 14 residues. The CDR3: CSVRVQPQGTEAFF. In DNA form, the CDR3 reads TGCAGCGTTAGAGTACAACCTCAGGGCACTGAAGCTTTCTTT.

A few counts support this clone. This chain joins TRBV28 and TRBJ2-6; 11 nucleotides match TRBD1. Germline CDR1 is MDHEN and CDR2 is SYDVKM. Losses at the gene ends were 6 bases for V and 2 bases for J; bases not matched to a gene: 9. The CDR3 runs to 18 residues. CDR3: CASSPGGQGVTGANVLTF. Here the CDR3 DNA reads TGTGCCAGCAGCCCCGGGGGACAGGGGGTAACTGGGGCCAACGTCCTGACTTTC.

This clone has just a few counts. The CDR3 coding sequence is TGTGCCAGCAGCTCCCAGGCTGATAACACTGAAGCTTTCTTT. Its protein is CASSSQADNTEAFF. V usage is TRBV7-2 and J usage is TRBJ1-1, with unresolved D. In germline, CDR1 is SGHTA, CDR2 FQGNSA. With 4 bases removed from V and 2 bases from J, the gap between germline ends came to 11 bases. This CDR3 contains 14 residues.

The chain combines TRBV7-9 with TRBJ1-1; possible D gene TRBD1, 5 bases. This CDR3 region has 13 residues. CDR1 and CDR2 (germline): SEHNR, FQNEAQ (reference sequence). V lost 4 bases and J lost 5, with 11 bases in between. CDR3 in amino acids: CASSSMKGTEAFF. DNA for the CDR3: TGTGCCAGCAGCTCCATGAAGGGGACTGAAGCTTTCTTT.

There are a few counts of this clone. The rearrangement joins TRBV19 to TRBJ1-6; TRBD1 matches 7 bases. The CDR3 sequence is 14 residues long. Germline V gene sequence: CDR1 LNHDA, CDR2 SQIVND (reference sequence). The V gene end was trimmed by 7 bases and the J gene end by 10 bases; junction bases not matched to a gene: 10. The CDR3 is CASKSWQGDSPLHF. The CDR3 nucleotides are TGTGCCAGTAAGTCCTGGCAGGGGGACTCACCCCTCCACTTT.

This clone was counted only a few times. J is TRBJ2-1 and V is TRBV5-6, with 13 nucleotides matching TRBD2. CDR3 length equals 17 residues. The J segment lost 9 bases and the V segment lost 5 bases, leaving 14 bases of the junction unmatched. CDR1 and CDR2 (germline): SGHDT, YYEEEE. For the CDR3, the DNA is TGTGCCAGCAGTCCCACCCATGGACTAGCGGGAGTTGGTGAGCAGTTCTTC. Amino acids: CASSPTHGLAGVGEQFF.

This clone was counted between two and nine times. This chain links TRBV4-1 with TRBJ1-5; the D is unclear. The V and J ends lost 0 bases and 11 bases respectively, with 20 bases between them. The CDR3 length is 16 residues. CDR1 MGHRA and CDR2 YSYEKL come from the germline V gene. The CDR3 DNA follows: TGCGCCAGCAGCCAAGAGGCCGTGGCAGGATGGCAGACCCAGCATTTT. This translates into CASSQEAVAGWQTQHF.

This chain's CDR3 is CASTRHRTGRMNTEAFF. As DNA, the CDR3 is TGTGCCAGCACCCGACATAGGACAGGGCGGATGAACACTGAAGCTTTCTTT. V gene TRBV5-6 combines with J gene TRBJ1-1, with 8 bases fitting TRBD1. The CDR3 sequence is 17 residues long. CDR1 and CDR2 (germline): SGHDT, YYEEEE. Losses at the gene ends were 6 bases for V and 0 bases for J; bases not matched to a gene: 13.

This clone was observed a few times. This sequence joins TRBV7-8 and TRBJ2-2; no clear D gene. The V gene lost 3 bases and the J gene lost 0 bases, with 8 bases spanning the gap. The V gene's germline CDR1 is SGHVS and CDR2 FQNEAQ. The CDR3 totals 15 residues. CDR3 protein: CASSFSGTNTGELFF. CDR3 sequence (DNA): TGTGCCAGCAGCTTCTCTGGCACGAACACCGGGGAGCTGTTTTTT.